Following are 31 T cell receptor beta chains from one sample sequenced in a study of cytomegalovirus exposure and HLA in healthy donors. This PCR relied on a set of 60 Vbeta primers and 13 Jbeta primers. TCRdb's copy holds only in-frame clones and misses some; the assay was immunoSEQ multiplex PCR. The data contain about 180,000 clones, roughly 81% of them singletons. The sequenced sample was PBMCs. The receptors were sampled from a girl under 18 in good health and CMV-seropositive.

The chain links TRBV10-3 to TRBJ2-1, with D unresolved. V was pared by 1 base and J by 3 bases, with 22 bases between. Germline-derived CDR1 and CDR2 are ENHRY and SYGVKD. CDR3 length: 19 residues. This CDR3 is CAISEFLQVPKNDYNEQFF. In nucleotides, the CDR3 is TGTGCCATCAGTGAGTTTCTCCAGGTCCCGAAGAACGACTACAATGAGCAGTTCTTC.

This clone has more than one count but fewer than ten. This chain links TRBV6-1 with TRBJ1-1; D is undetermined. This CDR3 spans 12 amino acids. V lost 2 bases, J lost 3 bases, and 4 bases lay in between. Germline V gene lookup returns CDR1 MNHNS and CDR2 SASEGT. CDR3 nucleotide sequence: TGTGCCAGCAGTGAACGTTACACTGAAGCTTTCTTT. This encodes CASSERYTEAFF.

Remarks on this clone: A read error may produce the germline difference seen at one junction end. The V gene is TRBV7-7, the J gene TRBJ2-5; possible D gene TRBD2, 5 bases. Per the germline V gene, CDR1 is SSHAT and CDR2 is FNYEAQ (reference sequence). The CDR3 is 15 residues long. The CDR3 nucleotides read TGTGCTAGCAGCCCGGAGGTCGGTCAGCAAGAGACCCAGTACTTC. It translates to CASSPEVGQQETQYF.

The rearrangement joins TRBV11-3 to TRBJ1-1, with TRBD1 matching over 7 bases. Germline CDR1 and CDR2: SGHNT and YENEEA. V shed 5 bases, J shed 3 bases, and the junction held 9 bases outside the gene matches. This CDR3 spans 15 amino acids. The CDR3 sequence: CASSQLTGRDTEAFF. The CDR3 bases are TGTGCCAGCAGCCAACTGACAGGGAGAGACACTGAAGCTTTCTTT.

CDR3 DNA: TGTGCCAGTCAGCGGGGGGGCTCCACAGATACGCAGTATTTT. It yields the protein CASQRGGSTDTQYF. The chain couples TRBV25-1 to TRBJ2-3; 10 bases agree with TRBD2. Germline V CDR1 and CDR2: MGHDK, SYGVNS. This CDR3 has 14 amino acids. The J segment lost 2 bases and the V segment lost 9 bases, leaving 5 bases of the junction unmatched.

About this clone: One junction end disagrees with the germline gene, perhaps due to a read error. The identical CDR3 is also encoded by other nucleotide sequences in the sample. The chain recombines TRBV30 with TRBJ2-1; a possible D gene is TRBD1 (8 bases). This CDR3 has 13 amino acids. The germline CDR1 and CDR2 sequences are GTSNPN and SVGIG (reference sequence). CDR3: CAWNRGGYNEQFF. The CDR3 DNA reads as TGTGCTTGGAACAGGGGGGGATACAATGAGCAGTTCTTC.

This clone appeared a few times. The chain is built from TRBV27 and TRBJ2-4; 7 bases are shared with TRBD2. Looked up from germline, CDR1 is MNHEY and CDR2 is SMNVEV (reference sequence). The V gene end was trimmed by 5 bases and the J gene end by 9 bases; junction bases not matched to a gene: 4. The CDR3 consists of 12 residues. CDR3 sequence reads: CASSPTGGIQYF. The DNA for the CDR3 is TGTGCCAGCAGTCCTACGGGGGGCATTCAGTACTTC.

Worth noting for this clone: This same CDR3 is encoded by further DNA sequences in the sample. This rearrangement joins TRBV5-4 to TRBJ2-5, with 9 bases identical to TRBD2. This CDR3 has 13 residues. The V gene's germline CDR1 is SGHNT and CDR2 YYREEE (reference sequence). Losses at the gene ends were 5 bases for V and 4 bases for J; bases not matched to a gene: 3. The CDR3 region is CASSLLAGETQYF. In DNA, the CDR3 is TGTGCCAGCAGTTTACTAGCGGGAGAGACCCAGTACTTC. Drawing the rest from reference TRBV5-4 and TRBJ2-5, the complete variable domain is ETGVTQSPTHLIKTRGQQVTLRCSSQSGHNTVSWYQQALGQGPQFIFQYYREEENGRGNFPPRFSGLQFPNYSSELNVNALELDDSALYLCASSLLAGETQYFGPGTRLLVL.

The gene calls are TRBV5-1 and TRBJ2-7; D perhaps matches TRBD1 (5 bases). Germline V CDR1 and CDR2: SGHRS, YFSETQ. Trimming took off 0 bases at V and 3 bases at J, with 7 bases between the two ends. This CDR3 is built from 13 residues. The CDR3 region has the DNA TGCGCCAGCAGCTTGGGACAGCTCTACGAGCAGTACTTC. Translating it yields CASSLGQLYEQYF.

The chain carries TRBV7-9 and TRBJ2-3, with a possible D match to TRBD2 (5 bases). The CDR3 contains 15 residues. Trimming stripped 5 bases from V and 0 bases from J, with 12 bases between. The germline V gene has CDR1 SEHNR and CDR2 FQNEAQ (reference sequence). The CDR3 sequence is CASSRDGDSTDTQYF. The CDR3 region has the DNA TGTGCCAGCAGCCGAGACGGGGATAGCACAGATACGCAGTATTTT.

The chain joins TRBV6-1 to TRBJ1-5; 9 nucleotides line up with TRBD1. CDR1 and CDR2 (germline): MNHNS, SASEGT. The junction had 4 bases not matched to a gene; V was cut back by 3 bases and J by 4 bases. The CDR3 is 15 amino acids. CDR3: CASSEADRGNQPQHF. The CDR3 DNA sequence: TGTGCCAGCAGTGAGGCGGACAGGGGAAATCAGCCCCAGCATTTT.

This chain joins TRBV7-2 and TRBJ2-5, with TRBD2 matching 8 bases. V shed 0 bases and J 11 bases; nucleotides not matched to a gene: 11. The germline V gene has CDR1 SGHTA and CDR2 FQGNSA. The CDR3 runs 15 residues. The CDR3 DNA reads as TGTGCCAGCAGCTTAGCCCGGGGGGGCCTGTGGGAGCAGTACTTC. Residues: CASSLARGGLWEQYF.

The CDR3, as DNA: TGTGCCAGCAGCTCCCGGGACAGGGACCTCTACGAGCAGTACTTC. It is translated as CASSSRDRDLYEQYF. V and J are TRBV5-6 and TRBJ2-7, with TRBD1 matching 9 bases. The CDR3 has 15 amino acids. The trim removed 3 bases at V and 3 bases at J, leaving 7 bases unmatched. Germline V gene lookup returns CDR1 SGHDT and CDR2 YYEEEE.

The chain is built from TRBV7-3 and TRBJ1-2; 8 bases agree with TRBD1. The CDR3 runs to 17 residues. Trimming removed 1 base from V and 4 bases from J; junction bases left unmatched: 11. Germline assignment: CDR1 SGHTA and CDR2 FQGTGA. Here the CDR3 DNA reads TGTGCCAGCAGCTTAAAACCGACAGGGGCATTTGGCTATGGCTACACCTTC. It translates to CASSLKPTGAFGYGYTF.

The V gene is TRBV13, the J gene TRBJ2-7; TRBD1 might be the D (5 bases). Trimming took off 1 base at V and 2 bases at J, with 15 bases between the two ends. CDR1 is PRHDT and CDR2 is FYEKMQ in the germline V gene (reference sequence). The CDR3 contains 16 residues. As DNA, the CDR3 is TGTGCCAGCAGCTTAGACCCAGGGCGCTCTCCCTACGAGCAGTACTTC. Translating gives CASSLDPGRSPYEQYF.

V gene TRBV4-2 combines with J gene TRBJ2-3, with TRBD2 as a possible D gene (7 bases). V lost 4 bases, J lost 4 bases, and 24 bases lay in between. Germline CDR1 reads LGHNA; CDR2 reads YNFKEQ. The CDR3 spans 18 residues. Here the CDR3 DNA reads TGTGCCAGCAGCCCCCGGGGGCAGCGGGGAGATTCTGCAGATACGCAGTATTTT. It specifies CASSPRGQRGDSADTQYF.

The chain couples TRBV9 to TRBJ1-1, with TRBD1 as a possible D gene (5 bases). V was pared by 0 bases and J by 0 bases, with 18 bases between. Per germline, CDR1 SGDLS and CDR2 YYNGEE. The CDR3 runs 18 residues. The CDR3 nucleotides read TGTGCCAGCAGCGTAGCTACTGATGTGGTAGGGGTGAACACTGAAGCTTTCTTT. It translates to CASSVATDVVGVNTEAFF.

This clone was seen more than once but under ten times. The chain uses TRBV6-5 and TRBJ2-7; D remains ambiguous. This CDR3 has 14 residues. Trimming took off 6 bases at V and 2 bases at J, with 14 bases between the two ends. The germline V gene has CDR1 MNHEY and CDR2 SVGAGI. The DNA of the CDR3 is TGTGCCAGCAGCCGTCGTGGAGTCACCTACGAGCAGTACTTC. Amino acids: CASSRRGVTYEQYF.

This sequence joins TRBV4-1 and TRBJ2-7, with 10 bases fitting TRBD2. The germline CDR1 and CDR2 sequences are MGHRA and YSYEKL. With V trimmed by 3 bases and J by 0 bases, 5 bases remained unmatched. CDR3 size: 16 residues. As DNA, the CDR3 is TGCGCCAGCAGCCACATAGCGGGGGGTTCCTCCTACGAGCAGTACTTC. Its translation is CASSHIAGGSSYEQYF.

The chain is built from TRBV4-2 and TRBJ1-4, with D perhaps matching TRBD1 (6 bases). The CDR3 consists of 16 residues. The V end lost 3 bases, the J end lost 6 bases, and 17 bases lay between the germline ends. Per germline, CDR1 LGHNA and CDR2 YNFKEQ. In DNA form, the CDR3 reads TGTGCCAGCAGCCAGTTATTGGGGGGGCGCGATGAAAAACTGTTTTTT. Protein: CASSQLLGGRDEKLFF.

The chain recombines TRBV11-2 with TRBJ1-6, with no clear D. Trimming stripped 1 base from V and 10 bases from J, with 8 bases between. Germline CDR1 is SGHAT and CDR2 is FQNNGV. This CDR3 region has 13 residues. The CDR3 bases are TGTGCCAGCAGCTTAGTTGTCCTATCACCCCTCCACTTT. Translating it yields CASSLVVLSPLHF.

This rearrangement joins TRBV11-3 to TRBJ2-7, with 9 bases that match TRBD1. Germline CDR1 reads SGHNT; CDR2 reads YENEEA. V shed 1 base and J 9 bases; nucleotides not matched to a gene: 10. CDR3 size: 15 residues. CDR3 DNA sequence: TGTGCCAGCAGCTTAGCACTCGACAGGGGGATCACGCAGTACTTC. This codes for CASSLALDRGITQYF.

V and J are TRBV4-1 and TRBJ1-1, with D uncertain. The V gene lost 2 bases and the J gene lost 5 bases, with 18 bases spanning the gap. In germline, CDR1 is MGHRA, CDR2 YSYEKL. The CDR3 runs to 16 residues. The CDR3 region has the DNA TGCGCCAGCAGCCAACCCGCCGGGTCCCTAAGGACTGAAGCTTTCTTT. This translates into CASSQPAGSLRTEAFF.

This chain uses TRBV5-1 with TRBJ1-1, with unresolved D. Germline CDR1 reads SGHRS; CDR2 reads YFSETQ. Trimming shortened V by 1 base and J by 0 bases, and 7 bases separated the two germline ends. This CDR3 spans 14 amino acids. CDR3: CASSLTEMNTEAFF. The CDR3 DNA reads TGCGCCAGCAGCTTGACAGAGATGAACACTGAAGCTTTCTTT.

The chain is built from TRBV18 and TRBJ1-4; D ambiguous. V dropped 4 bases and J dropped 0 bases, with 12 bases sitting between them. CDR1 KGHSH and CDR2 LQKENI come from the germline V gene. This CDR3 is 16 amino acids long. The CDR3 sequence: CASSLDNGATNEKLFF. In DNA form, the CDR3 reads TGTGCCAGCTCACTCGATAACGGTGCAACTAATGAAAAACTGTTTTTT.

V gene TRBV11-2 combines with J gene TRBJ1-2; D is perhaps TRBD1 (6 bases). Germline CDR1 and CDR2: SGHAT and FQNNGV. V was trimmed by 1 base and J by 5 bases, leaving 11 bases between them. The CDR3 runs 14 residues. The CDR3 nucleotides are TGTGCCAGCAGCTTAGGGTGGGGGCGTTATGGCTACACCTTC. Protein product: CASSLGWGRYGYTF.

The chain recombines TRBV25-1 with TRBJ1-1; perhaps TRBD1 as D (5 bases). Trimming shortened V by 5 bases and J by 1 base, and 8 bases separated the two germline ends. Germline CDR1 reads MGHDK; CDR2 reads SYGVNS. This CDR3 has 13 residues. The CDR3 here is CASSRGGNTEAFF. The CDR3 region has the DNA TGTGCCAGCAGTAGGGGTGGGAACACTGAAGCTTTCTTT.

This clone was counted only a few times. The chain couples TRBV5-1 to TRBJ2-7; 15 nucleotides match TRBD2. Germline CDR1 reads SGHRS; CDR2 reads YFSETQ. CDR3 length equals 16 residues. With 3 bases clipped from V and 1 base from J, the junction kept 2 bases outside the gene matches. The CDR3: CASSSGLAGGSYEQYF. Written as DNA, the CDR3 is TGCGCCAGCAGCTCGGGACTAGCGGGGGGTTCCTACGAGCAGTACTTC.

This clone has just a few counts. The chain has TRBV11-2 and TRBJ1-1; 11 nucleotides line up with TRBD1. CDR3 length equals 17 residues. The junction had 10 bases not matched to a gene; V was cut back by 6 bases and J by 1 base. Germline V gene sequence: CDR1 SGHAT, CDR2 FQNNGV. CDR3 bases: TGTGCCAGCAGTTCCTCGGACAGGGGGCGGAGGAACACTGAAGCTTTCTTT. It encodes CASSSSDRGRRNTEAFF. The variable domain in full, completed from reference TRBV11-2 and TRBJ1-1, reads EAGVAQSPRYKIIEKRQSVAFWCNPISGHATLYWYQQILGQGPKLLIQFQNNGVVDDSQLPKDRFSAERLKGVDSTLKIQPAKLEDSAVYLCASSSSDRGRRNTEAFFGQGTRLTVV.

V is TRBV9 and J is TRBJ1-1; D call uncertain. Germline assignment: CDR1 SGDLS and CDR2 YYNGEE. CDR3 length: 19 amino acids. V was pared by 3 bases and J by 0 bases, with 24 bases between. The CDR3 coding sequence is TGTGCCAGCAGCGCCACCGGGAGCGATCAACACAACATGAACACTGAAGCTTTCTTT. It codes for CASSATGSDQHNMNTEAFF.

The chain combines TRBV4-2 with TRBJ2-5; 13 bases agree with TRBD2. Germline CDR1 LGHNA, CDR2 YNFKEQ. The CDR3 sequence is 19 residues long. V lost 4 bases, J lost 5 bases, and 16 bases stayed unmatched. The chain's CDR3 is CASSPRGGTSGAPRETQYF. CDR3 nucleotides: TGTGCCAGCAGCCCACGGGGGGGGACTAGCGGGGCCCCCAGGGAGACCCAGTACTTC.